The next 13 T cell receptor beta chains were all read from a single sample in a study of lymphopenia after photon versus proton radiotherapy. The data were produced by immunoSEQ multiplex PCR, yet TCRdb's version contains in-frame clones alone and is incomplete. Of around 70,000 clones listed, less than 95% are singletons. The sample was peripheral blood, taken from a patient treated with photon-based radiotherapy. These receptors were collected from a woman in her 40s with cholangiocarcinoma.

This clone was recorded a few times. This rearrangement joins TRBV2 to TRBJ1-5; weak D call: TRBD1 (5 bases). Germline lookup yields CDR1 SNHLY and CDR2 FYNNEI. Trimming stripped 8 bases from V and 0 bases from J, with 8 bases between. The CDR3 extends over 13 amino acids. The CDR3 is CASLRDSNQPQHF. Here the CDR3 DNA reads TGTGCCAGCCTCAGGGATAGCAATCAGCCCCAGCATTTT.

CDR3 residues: CASSVRGEFTGELFF. DNA for the CDR3: TGTGCCAGCAGCGTCAGAGGGGAGTTTACCGGGGAGCTGTTTTTT. V and J are TRBV9 and TRBJ2-2, with D tentatively TRBD1 or TRBD2 (5 bases each). V gave up 2 bases and J gave up 5 bases, with 13 bases separating them. Germline lookup yields CDR1 SGDLS and CDR2 YYNGEE. The CDR3 runs 15 residues.

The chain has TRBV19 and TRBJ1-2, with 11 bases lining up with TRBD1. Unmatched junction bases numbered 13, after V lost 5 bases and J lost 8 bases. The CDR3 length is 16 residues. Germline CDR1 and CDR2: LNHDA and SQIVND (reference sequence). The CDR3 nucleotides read TGTGCCAGTAGTTTTTCGACGGACAGGGGGCTCGGGGGCTACACCTTC. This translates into CASSFSTDRGLGGYTF.

CDR3 loop: CASSQPSTDTQYF. CDR3 nucleotide sequence: TGCGCCAGCAGCCAACCAAGCACAGATACGCAGTATTTT. The chain has TRBV4-1 and TRBJ2-3; D gene uncertain. The V end lost 2 bases, the J end lost 0 bases, and 3 bases lay between the germline ends. There are 13 residues in the CDR3. Germline CDR1 reads MGHRA; CDR2 reads YSYEKL.

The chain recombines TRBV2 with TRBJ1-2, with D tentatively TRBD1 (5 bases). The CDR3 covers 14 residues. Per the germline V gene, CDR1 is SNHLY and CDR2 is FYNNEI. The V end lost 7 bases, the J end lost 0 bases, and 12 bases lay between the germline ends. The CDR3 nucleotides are TGTGCCAGCACGAGGGGAGGGACTAACTATGGCTACACCTTC. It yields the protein CASTRGGTNYGYTF.

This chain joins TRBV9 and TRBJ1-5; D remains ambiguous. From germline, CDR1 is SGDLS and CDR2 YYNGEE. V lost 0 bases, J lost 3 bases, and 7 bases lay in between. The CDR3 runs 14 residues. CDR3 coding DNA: TGTGCCAGCAGCGTAGGAACTAACAATCAGCCCCAGCATTTT. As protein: CASSVGTNNQPQHF.

The CDR3 DNA reads TGTGCCAGCAGTATGGCCCGCCTTCAGGGGGAAGGATCACCCCTCCACTTT. It codes for CASSMARLQGEGSPLHF. The chain couples TRBV5-6 to TRBJ1-6; 7 bases align to TRBD1. The germline V gene has CDR1 SGHDT and CDR2 YYEEEE. This CDR3 is built from 17 residues. V was clipped by 5 bases and J by 10 bases; unmatched bases: 18.

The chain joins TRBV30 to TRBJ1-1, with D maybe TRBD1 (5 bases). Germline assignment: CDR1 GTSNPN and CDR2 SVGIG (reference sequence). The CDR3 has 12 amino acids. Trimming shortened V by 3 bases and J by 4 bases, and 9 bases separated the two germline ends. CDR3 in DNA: TGTGCCTGGAGCCAGGGATTCACTGAAGCTTTCTTT. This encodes CAWSQGFTEAFF.

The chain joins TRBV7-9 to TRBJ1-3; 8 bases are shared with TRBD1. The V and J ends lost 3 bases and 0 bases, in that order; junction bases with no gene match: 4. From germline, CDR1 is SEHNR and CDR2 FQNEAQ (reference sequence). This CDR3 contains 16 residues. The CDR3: CASSLTGAGSGNTIYF. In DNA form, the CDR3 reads TGTGCCAGCAGCTTGACAGGGGCCGGCTCTGGAAACACCATATATTTT.

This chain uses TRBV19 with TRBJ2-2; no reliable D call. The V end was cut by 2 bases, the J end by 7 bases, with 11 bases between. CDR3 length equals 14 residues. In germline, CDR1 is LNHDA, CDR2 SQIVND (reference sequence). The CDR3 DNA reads TGTGCCAGTAGTATATCCCTTCACGTCGGGGAGCTGTTTTTT. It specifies CASSISLHVGELFF. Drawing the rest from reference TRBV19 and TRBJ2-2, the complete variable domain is DGGITQSPKYLFRKEGQNVTLSCEQNLNHDAMYWYRQDPGQGLRLIYYSQIVNDFQKGDIAEGYSVSREKKESFPLTVTSAQKNPTAFYLCASSISLHVGELFFGEGSRLTVL.

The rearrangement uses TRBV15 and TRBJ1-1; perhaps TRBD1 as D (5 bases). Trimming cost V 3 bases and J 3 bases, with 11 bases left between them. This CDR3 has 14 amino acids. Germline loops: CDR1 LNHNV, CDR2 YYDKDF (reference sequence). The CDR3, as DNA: TGTGCCACCAGCAGGCGGGGCTTCGACACTGAAGCTTTCTTT. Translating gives CATSRRGFDTEAFF. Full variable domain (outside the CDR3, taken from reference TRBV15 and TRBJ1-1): DAMVIQNPRYQVTQFGKPVTLSCSQTLNHNVMYWYQQKSSQAPKLLFHYYDKDFNNEADTPDNFQSRRPNTSFCFLDIRSPGLGDTAMYLCATSRRGFDTEAFFGQGTRLTVV.

The CDR3 region is CASSGMSYTQYF. The CDR3 DNA reads as TGTGCCAGCAGCGGAATGTCTTATACGCAGTATTTT. The chain joins TRBV7-9 to TRBJ2-3; no clear D gene. Germline values: CDR1 SEHNR, CDR2 FQNEAQ (reference sequence). The CDR3 runs to 12 residues. Trimming stripped 5 bases from V and 7 bases from J, with 10 bases between.

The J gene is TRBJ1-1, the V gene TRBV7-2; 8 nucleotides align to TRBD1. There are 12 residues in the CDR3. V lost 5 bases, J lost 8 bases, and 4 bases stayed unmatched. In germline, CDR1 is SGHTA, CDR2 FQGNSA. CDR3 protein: CASSARTGEAFF. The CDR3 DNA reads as TGTGCCAGCAGCGCCAGGACAGGGGAAGCTTTCTTT.